The T cell receptor (beta chain) described here comes from a study of T cell responses to AZD1222 COVID-19 vaccine. The CDR3 is made up of 22 amino acids. The data were produced by immunoSEQ multiplex PCR, yet TCRdb's version contains in-frame clones alone and is incomplete. The sample shows roughly 150,000 clones, over 75% of them seen only once. Study conclusions and caveats: Clonal diversity may have been underestimated, and the donors were mostly white British, with more females than males.

Comment on this clone: Its antigen is still unknown.

The TCR was taken from an adult in good health. Sequences were derived from peripheral blood, sampled on day 0 of AZD1222 vaccination. The rearrangement joins TRBV21-1 to TRBJ2-7; TRBD2, the table's D call, was not compared with the DNA. TRBV21-1 is a known pseudogene. The CDR3 DNA follows: TGTGCCAGCAGCAAAGCTTTCAAACCAGGACTAGCGGAACCCAGGAGCTCCTACGAGCAGTACTTC. Its protein product is CASSKAFKPGLAEPRSSYEQYF.